This T cell receptor beta chain was captured by sequencing in a study of cytotoxic CD8 clonotypes in ibrutinib-treated CLL. Across the whole study: After median roughly 68 months, roughly 15 stayed in remission, about 12 progressed; responses roughly 25 partial, 2 complete.

Germline V lookup: CDR1 MNHNY, CDR2 SVGAGI (reference sequence). V was shortened by 6 bases and J by 5 bases, with 7 bases between the two germline ends. The CDR3 is made up of 11 amino acids. In the case of this clone: Its antigen is unidentified.

Investigators sought sequencing depths of between 1 in 200,000 and 1 in 1 million T cells. Some clones are missing from TCRdb's copy, which holds only in-frame ones; the method was immunoSEQ multiplex PCR. The data show hundreds of thousands of clones, around three quarters seen once. Genomic DNA (around 2 micrograms) was obtained from cryopreserved PBMCs for construction of TCR beta libraries. Whole-study results and caveats: The public clonotypes identified were infrequent and showed contraction or stability on treatment.

The origin of this receptor is a human donor with chronic lymphocytic leukemia. The gene calls are TRBV6-6 and TRBJ2-5; D is unresolved. Sample: PBMCs, taken after 24 months of ibrutinib treatment. CDR3 protein: CASRSRETQYF. The CDR3 coding sequence is TGTGCCAGCAGATCTCGGGAGACCCAGTACTTC.